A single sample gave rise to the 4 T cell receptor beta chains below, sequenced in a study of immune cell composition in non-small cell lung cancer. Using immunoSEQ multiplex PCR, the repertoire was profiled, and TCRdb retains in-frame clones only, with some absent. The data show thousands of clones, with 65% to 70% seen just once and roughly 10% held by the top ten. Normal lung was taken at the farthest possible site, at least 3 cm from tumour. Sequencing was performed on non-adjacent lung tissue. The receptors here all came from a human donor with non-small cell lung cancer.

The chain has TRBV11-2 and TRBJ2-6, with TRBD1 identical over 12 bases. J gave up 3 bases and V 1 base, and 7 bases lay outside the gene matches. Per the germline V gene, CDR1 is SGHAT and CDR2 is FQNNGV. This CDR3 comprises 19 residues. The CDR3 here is CASSLVWGQGAIGANVLTF. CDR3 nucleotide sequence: TGTGCCAGCAGCTTAGTATGGGGACAGGGGGCGATTGGGGCCAACGTCCTGACTTTC.

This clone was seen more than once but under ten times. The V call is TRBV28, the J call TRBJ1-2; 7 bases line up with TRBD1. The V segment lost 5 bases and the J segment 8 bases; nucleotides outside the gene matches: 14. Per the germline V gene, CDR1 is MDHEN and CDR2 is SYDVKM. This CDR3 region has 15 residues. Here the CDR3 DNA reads TGTGCCAGCAGTCCCACAAAGGGGGCACCCCAAGGCTACACCTTC. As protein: CASSPTKGAPQGYTF.

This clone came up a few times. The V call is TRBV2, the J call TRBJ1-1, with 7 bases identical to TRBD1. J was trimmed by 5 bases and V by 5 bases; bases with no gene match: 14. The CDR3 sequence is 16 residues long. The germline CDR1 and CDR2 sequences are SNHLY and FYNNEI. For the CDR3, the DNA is TGTGCCAGCAGTCACCCCTACAGGGGAGGACAGACTGAAGCTTTCTTT. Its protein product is CASSHPYRGGQTEAFF.

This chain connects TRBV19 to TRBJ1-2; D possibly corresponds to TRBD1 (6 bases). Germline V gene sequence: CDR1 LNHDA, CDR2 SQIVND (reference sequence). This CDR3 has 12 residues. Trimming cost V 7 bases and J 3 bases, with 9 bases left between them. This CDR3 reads CASTTGYYGYTF. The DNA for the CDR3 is TGTGCCAGTACCACAGGGTACTATGGCTACACCTTC.